This T cell receptor (beta chain) was captured by sequencing in a study of blood T cell repertoires in COVID-19. Looking at the study overall: COVID-19 samples from acute and convalescent phases originated in the United States, Italy and Spain. T cells, B-cell-depleted T cells, or PBMCs supplied cDNA or gDNA.

The CDR3 is 15 residues long. The V gene's germline CDR1 is SGHTA and CDR2 FQGNSA. Germline trimming cut 5 bases from V and 6 bases from J; bases unmatched to any gene: 10. Per the original methods: Reference gene primer amplification gave nucleated cell count estimates. Some clones are missing from TCRdb's copy, which holds only in-frame ones; the method was immunoSEQ multiplex PCR. V, J and clone size reflect that table, while D and trimming were determined from the DNA. The profile shows around 72,000 clones, more than 75% of them singletons. This sequence originates from a human donor in a cohort sampled during active COVID-19. The sequenced material came from peripheral blood. The chain is built from TRBV7-2 and TRBJ2-4, with 7 bases lining up with TRBD2. The CDR3: CASSRPERGVNIQYF. In nucleotides, the CDR3 is TGTGCCAGCAGCCGCCCTGAGCGGGGTGTAAACATTCAGTACTTC.